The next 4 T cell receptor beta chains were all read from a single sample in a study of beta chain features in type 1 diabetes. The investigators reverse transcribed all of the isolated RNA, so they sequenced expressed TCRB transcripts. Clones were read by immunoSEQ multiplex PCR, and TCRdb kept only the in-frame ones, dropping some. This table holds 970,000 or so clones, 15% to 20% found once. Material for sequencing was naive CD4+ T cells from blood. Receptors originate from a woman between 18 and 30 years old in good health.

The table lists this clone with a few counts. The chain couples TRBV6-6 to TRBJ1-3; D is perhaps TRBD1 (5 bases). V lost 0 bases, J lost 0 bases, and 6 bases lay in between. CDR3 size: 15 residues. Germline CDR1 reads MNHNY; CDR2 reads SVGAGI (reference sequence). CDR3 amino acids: CASSYSGVSGNTIYF. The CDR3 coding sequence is TGTGCCAGCAGTTACTCGGGGGTCTCTGGAAACACCATATATTTT.

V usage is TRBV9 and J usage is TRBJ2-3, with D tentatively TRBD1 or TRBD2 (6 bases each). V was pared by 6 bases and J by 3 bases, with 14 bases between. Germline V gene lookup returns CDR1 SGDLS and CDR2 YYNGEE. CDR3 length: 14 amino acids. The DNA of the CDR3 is TGTGCCAGCAACCTTAGGGGGAGGACAGATACGCAGTATTTT. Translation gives CASNLRGRTDTQYF.

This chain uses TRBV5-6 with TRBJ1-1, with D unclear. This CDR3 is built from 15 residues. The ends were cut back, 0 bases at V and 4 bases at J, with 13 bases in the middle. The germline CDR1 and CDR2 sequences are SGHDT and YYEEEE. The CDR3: CASSLEFVGSTEAFF. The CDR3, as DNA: TGTGCCAGCAGCTTGGAATTCGTAGGGTCCACTGAAGCTTTCTTT.

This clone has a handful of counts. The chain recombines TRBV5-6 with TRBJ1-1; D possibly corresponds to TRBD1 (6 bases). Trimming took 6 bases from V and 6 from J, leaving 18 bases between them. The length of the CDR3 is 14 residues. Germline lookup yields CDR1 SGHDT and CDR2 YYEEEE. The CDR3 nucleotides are TGTGCCAGCACCTCAACAGGGTTTAGCGCTGAAGCTTTCTTT. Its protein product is CASTSTGFSAEAFF. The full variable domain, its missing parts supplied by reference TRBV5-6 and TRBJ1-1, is DAGVTQSPTHLIKTRGQQVTLRCSPKSGHDTVSWYQQALGQGPQFIFQYYEEEERQRGNFPDRFSGHQFPNYSSELNVNALLLGDSALYLCASTSTGFSAEAFFGQGTRLTVV.